This TCR beta chain was documented in a study of blood T cell repertoires in COVID-19. Generated by immunoSEQ multiplex PCR, the TCRdb table keeps only in-frame clones and is missing some. The table includes under 200,000 clones, about 86% detected once. The sequencing sample was made of peripheral blood. The sequence was obtained from a man in his fifties with active or convalescent COVID-19.

CDR3 nucleotide sequence: TGTGCCAGCAGTTCACCAGGGAGGGCCCTCCACTTT. Translation: CASSSPGRALHF. The chain is built from TRBV6-5 and TRBJ1-6, with TRBD1 as a possible D gene (5 bases). V lost 4 bases and J lost 14, with 12 bases in between. Germline values: CDR1 MNHEY, CDR2 SVGAGI. The CDR3 totals 12 residues.